Shown below are 27 T cell receptor beta chains from a single sample sequenced in a study of control samples from healthy donors and cancer patients. This table comes from immunoSEQ multiplex PCR, and its TCRdb copy is limited to in-frame clones, with some not included. There are approximately 80,000 clones in the sample; 75% to 95% occur only once, and around a sixth lies in the top ten. Sequenced sample: blood. Receptor source: a man in his thirties or forties in good health.

CDR3 bases: TGTGCCAGCAGCCCCTTAGCGTCGAACACCGGGGAGCTGTTTTTT. Protein: CASSPLASNTGELFF. The rearrangement links TRBV3-1 (or the pseudogene TRBV3-2) to TRBJ2-2; perhaps TRBD2 as D (5 bases). CDR1 and CDR2 from the germline V gene are LGHDT and YNNKEL (reference sequence). The CDR3 sequence is 15 residues long. Trimming shortened V by 4 bases and J by 0 bases, and 9 bases separated the two germline ends.

The genes are TRBV27 and TRBJ2-1; D may match TRBD1 or TRBD2 (5 bases each). The germline gives CDR1 MNHEY, CDR2 SMNVEV (reference sequence). The CDR3 is made up of 11 amino acids. The V end was cut by 3 bases, the J end by 12 bases, with 9 bases between. The CDR3, as DNA: TGTGCCAGCAGTTTGGGACCGATGCAGTTCTTC. Translation: CASSLGPMQFF.

V and J are TRBV9 and TRBJ2-1; tentative D call: TRBD2 (7 bases). The CDR3 length is 15 residues. The germline CDR1 and CDR2 sequences are SGDLS and YYNGEE. The V end lost 4 bases, the J end lost 8 bases, and 19 bases lay between the germline ends. The CDR3 here is CASSPHRGAMDEQFF. CDR3 nucleotides: TGTGCCAGCAGCCCACACCGGGGGGCGATGGATGAGCAGTTCTTC.

V usage is TRBV14 and J usage is TRBJ2-3; D is unclear. The germline V gene has CDR1 SGHDN and CDR2 FVKESK. The V and J ends lost 2 bases and 4 bases respectively, with 4 bases between them. The CDR3 has 12 amino acids. Here the CDR3 DNA reads TGTGCCAGCAGCCAAACCGCAGATACGCAGTATTTT. Protein product: CASSQTADTQYF.

The chain couples TRBV9 to TRBJ2-2; TRBD1 or TRBD2 may be the D gene (5 bases each). Germline V gives CDR1 SGDLS, CDR2 YYNGEE. The CDR3 contains 15 residues. Deletions cut 1 base from V and 7 bases from J, with 14 bases between. The chain's CDR3 is CASSVPGLPGGELFF. The CDR3 coding sequence is TGTGCCAGCAGCGTACCGGGGCTCCCGGGCGGGGAGCTGTTTTTT.

The chain has TRBV2 and TRBJ2-5; D gene unclear. Germline assignment: CDR1 SNHLY and CDR2 FYNNEI. This CDR3 region has 13 residues. V was shortened by 2 bases and J by 0 bases, with 4 bases between the two germline ends. For the CDR3, the DNA is TGTGCCAGCAGTGAACTGGACCAAGAGACCCAGTACTTC. It yields the protein CASSELDQETQYF.

The CDR3 nucleotides are TGTGCCAGCAGAAAGCGGGAGGCCTCCTACAATGAGCAGTTCTTC. As protein: CASRKREASYNEQFF. V usage is TRBV27 and J usage is TRBJ2-1; 9 bases fit TRBD2. The junction had 3 bases not matched to a gene; V was cut back by 6 bases and J by 0 bases. There are 15 residues in the CDR3. Germline CDR1 is MNHEY and CDR2 is SMNVEV (reference sequence).

In its sample, this clone was seen once. CDR3 sequence reads: CAWGAQGGEAFF. The CDR3 DNA reads as TGTGCCTGGGGGGCCCAGGGGGGTGAAGCTTTCTTT. The chain carries TRBV30 and TRBJ1-1; 7 nucleotides match TRBD1. The CDR3 runs 12 residues. With 5 bases clipped from V and 7 bases from J, the junction kept 7 bases outside the gene matches. The germline V gene has CDR1 GTSNPN and CDR2 SVGIG (reference sequence).

The chain combines TRBV18 with TRBJ2-5, with unresolved D. This CDR3 is 13 amino acids long. Germline loops: CDR1 KGHSH, CDR2 LQKENI. The V and J ends lost 2 bases and 5 bases respectively, with 9 bases between them. The CDR3 spells CASSPRGSETQYF. CDR3 bases: TGTGCCAGCTCACCAAGAGGAAGCGAGACCCAGTACTTC.

This clone was detected only a few times. V gene TRBV2 combines with J gene TRBJ1-1; D is possibly TRBD1 (6 bases). The CDR3 has 14 residues. The V gene's germline CDR1 is SNHLY and CDR2 FYNNEI. Trimming pared 4 bases from V and 5 bases from J, leaving 14 bases between. Here the CDR3 reads CASSVQGGRTEAFF. Written as DNA, the CDR3 is TGTGCCAGCAGTGTACAGGGTGGTCGGACTGAAGCTTTCTTT.

As to this clone: Other DNA variants within this sample encode the same CDR3. This chain uses TRBV15 with TRBJ2-1; 7 positions agree with TRBD1. V shed 5 bases, J shed 4 bases, and the junction held 11 bases outside the gene matches. This CDR3 contains 16 residues. Germline assignment: CDR1 LNHNV and CDR2 YYDKDF (reference sequence). CDR3 sequence reads: CATSRARQGIYNEQFF. Written as DNA, the CDR3 is TGTGCCACCAGCCGGGCGCGACAGGGTATATACAATGAGCAGTTCTTC.

This sequence joins TRBV2 and TRBJ1-4; TRBD1 matches at 7 bases. The junction had 4 bases not matched to a gene; V was cut back by 2 bases and J by 7 bases. The CDR3 totals 14 residues. Looked up from germline, CDR1 is SNHLY and CDR2 is FYNNEI. CDR3 nucleotide sequence: TGTGCCAGCAGTGAAAGTCAGGGGGGTGAAAAACTGTTTTTT. It encodes CASSESQGGEKLFF.

The chain recombines TRBV5-3 with TRBJ2-1; 9 bases match TRBD2. TRBV5-3 is an ORF; its function is uncertain. The CDR3 is 16 amino acids. Trimming took 4 bases from V and 1 from J; bases not matched to a gene: 6. The CDR3 loop is CARSTQAGGSYNEQFF. The CDR3 coding sequence is TGTGCCAGAAGCACCCAAGCGGGGGGATCCTACAATGAGCAGTTCTTC.

A remark on this clone: One end of the junction varies from germline; a read error may be responsible. In DNA, the CDR3 is TGTGCCAGCAGCTTCCCCGAGGGGTTCAATCGGCCCCAGCATTTT. The encoded protein is CASSFPEGFNRPQHF. The chain combines TRBV11-3 with TRBJ1-5; the D gene is possibly TRBD1 (5 bases). Germline V gives CDR1 SGHNT, CDR2 YENEEA. The CDR3 is made up of 15 amino acids.

This chain connects TRBV4-1 to TRBJ2-1, with D unclear. The CDR3 runs 15 residues. Germline lookup yields CDR1 MGHRA and CDR2 YSYEKL. The ends were cut back, 3 bases at V and 8 bases at J, with 17 bases in the middle. CDR3 residues: CASSQAPLRSDEQFF. The CDR3 region has the DNA TGCGCCAGCAGCCAGGCTCCCTTACGAAGCGATGAGCAGTTCTTC.

J is TRBJ1-2 and V is TRBV4-1; weak D call: TRBD1 (5 bases). The CDR3 covers 17 residues. The V end was cut by 1 base, the J end by 5 bases, with 20 bases between. The V gene's germline CDR1 is MGHRA and CDR2 YSYEKL. In DNA form, the CDR3 reads TGCGCCAGCAGCCAAGGGACGGGGACGGATTTAATTTATGGCTACACCTTC. Protein sequence: CASSQGTGTDLIYGYTF.

The chain joins TRBV10-3 to TRBJ1-4, with TRBD1 identical over 7 bases. With V trimmed by 0 bases and J by 7 bases, 5 bases remained unmatched. The CDR3 length is 15 residues. The germline gives CDR1 ENHRY, CDR2 SYGVKD. The CDR3 DNA follows: TGTGCCATCAGTGAGTCCGCAGGGGGAAGTGAAAAACTGTTTTTT. Its protein is CAISESAGGSEKLFF.

V usage is TRBV19 and J usage is TRBJ2-1; D ambiguous. Germline-derived CDR1 and CDR2 are LNHDA and SQIVND (reference sequence). The CDR3 is made up of 15 amino acids. The V gene lost 1 base and the J gene lost 2 bases, with 9 bases spanning the gap. CDR3 sequence: CASSIATTPYNEQFF. In nucleotides, the CDR3 is TGTGCCAGTAGTATAGCTACGACCCCCTACAATGAGCAGTTCTTC.

This clone showed up just a few times. The chain carries TRBV19 and TRBJ2-1; D is unclear. CDR1 LNHDA and CDR2 SQIVND come from the germline V gene (reference sequence). Trimming took off 4 bases at V and 0 bases at J, with 16 bases between the two ends. This CDR3 spans 17 amino acids. CDR3 DNA sequence: TGTGCCAGTAGTAAAGGGTCGGACCCTGGCTCCTACAATGAGCAGTTCTTC. Translating it yields CASSKGSDPGSYNEQFF.

The gene calls are TRBV6-1 and TRBJ1-1, with a tentative D call TRBD1 (5 bases). The V end was cut by 2 bases, the J end by 1 base, with 11 bases between. The CDR3 is 15 amino acids. Per germline, CDR1 MNHNS and CDR2 SASEGT. For the CDR3, the DNA is TGTGCCAGCAGTGAACAAGGGGCGCAGAACACTGAAGCTTTCTTT. Protein: CASSEQGAQNTEAFF.

V and J are TRBV4-3 and TRBJ2-6; D may be TRBD1 or TRBD2 (7 bases each). Germline CDR1 is LGHNA and CDR2 is YSLEER. Deletions cut 2 bases from V and 4 bases from J, with 15 bases between. CDR3 length: 17 residues. The CDR3 loop is CASSQREGAEGANVLTF. Written as DNA, the CDR3 is TGCGCCAGCAGCCAAAGGGAGGGGGCGGAAGGGGCCAACGTCCTGACTTTC.

In DNA, the CDR3 is TGCGCCAGCAGCGGGGACTCCCAGCAGTACTTC. Translating it yields CASSGDSQQYF. This chain uses TRBV5-1 with TRBJ2-7; perhaps TRBD2 as D (6 bases). V was cut by 4 bases and J by 8 bases, with 10 bases left in between. The CDR3 loop spans 11 amino acids. CDR1 SGHRS and CDR2 YFSETQ come from the germline V gene.

This rearrangement joins TRBV3-1 (or the pseudogene TRBV3-2) to TRBJ1-5; D is ambiguous. In germline, CDR1 is LGHDT, CDR2 YNNKEL (reference sequence). Trimming left V 2 bases short and J 7 bases short, with 9 bases between. CDR3 length: 13 residues. The CDR3 region has the DNA TGTGCCAGCAGCCAAATGGGAGGCCAGCCCCAGCATTTT. Its translation is CASSQMGGQPQHF.

This clone appeared a single time. The chain recombines TRBV7-2 with TRBJ1-1; D perhaps matches TRBD1 (6 bases). Trimming cost V 1 base and J 4 bases, with 13 bases left between them. This CDR3 is built from 15 residues. Germline-derived CDR1 and CDR2 are SGHTA and FQGNSA. CDR3 in amino acids: CASSLERGGSTEAFF. The CDR3 DNA sequence: TGTGCCAGCAGCTTAGAAAGGGGGGGGAGCACTGAAGCTTTCTTT.

The chain combines TRBV28 with TRBJ1-2; 8 positions match TRBD1. This CDR3 spans 14 amino acids. Germline V CDR1 and CDR2: MDHEN, SYDVKM. Germline trimming cut 6 bases from V and 3 bases from J; bases unmatched to any gene: 6. As DNA, the CDR3 is TGTGCCAGCAGCCTGGACAGGGCCCACTATGGCTACACCTTC. Its translation: CASSLDRAHYGYTF.

The chain joins TRBV4-2 to TRBJ2-4; D possibly corresponds to TRBD2 (7 bases). Trimming left V 0 bases short and J 0 bases short, with 15 bases between. Germline-derived CDR1 and CDR2 are LGHNA and YNFKEQ. This CDR3 is 18 amino acids long. The CDR3 nucleotides read TGTGCCAGCAGCCAAGACTCAGTCGGGGGGCTAGCCAAAAACATTCAGTACTTC. Protein sequence: CASSQDSVGGLAKNIQYF.

The gene calls are TRBV30 and TRBJ1-1; maybe TRBD1 (6 bases). Germline V gives CDR1 GTSNPN, CDR2 SVGIG (reference sequence). V was cut by 1 base and J by 2 bases, with 14 bases left in between. The CDR3 is 15 residues long. The CDR3 DNA follows: TGTGCCTGGAGTGCAGCGGGGGGCGGAAACACTGAAGCTTTCTTT. Translation: CAWSAAGGGNTEAFF.